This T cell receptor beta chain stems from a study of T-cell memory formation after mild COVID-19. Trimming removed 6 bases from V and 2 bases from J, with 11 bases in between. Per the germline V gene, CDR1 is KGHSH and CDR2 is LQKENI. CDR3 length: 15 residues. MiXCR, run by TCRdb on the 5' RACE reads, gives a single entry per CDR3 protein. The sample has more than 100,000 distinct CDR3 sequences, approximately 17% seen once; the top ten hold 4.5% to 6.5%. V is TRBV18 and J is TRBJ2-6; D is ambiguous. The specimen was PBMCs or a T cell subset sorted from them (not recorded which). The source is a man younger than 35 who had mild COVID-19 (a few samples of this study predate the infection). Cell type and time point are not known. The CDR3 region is CASSLQETGANVLTF. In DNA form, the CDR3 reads TGTGCCAGCTCCCTCCAGGAGACTGGGGCCAACGTCCTGACTTTC. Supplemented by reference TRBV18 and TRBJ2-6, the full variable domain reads NAGVMQNPRHLVRRRGQEARLRCSPMKGHSHVYWYRQLPEEGLKFMVYLQKENIIDESGMPKERFSAEFPKEGPSILRIQQVVRGDSAAYFCASSLQETGANVLTFGAGSRLTVL.